One sample yielded the 10 T cell receptor beta chains listed below, sequenced in a study of blood T cell repertoires in COVID-19. Method: immunoSEQ multiplex PCR; TCRdb's copy keeps in-frame clones and lacks some. The sample includes 200,000 to 250,000 clones, 80% to 90% of them seen just once. Sequencing used PBMCs or T cells enriched from blood (not recorded which). All receptors come from a woman aged 45-65 years with acute COVID-19.

The chain recombines TRBV27 with TRBJ1-1, with unresolved D. Between the trimmed V and J ends, which lost 2 bases and 4 bases, there was a span of 17 bases. The germline CDR1 and CDR2 sequences are MNHEY and SMNVEV (reference sequence). The CDR3 sequence is 16 residues long. Here the CDR3 reads CASSLDWLQTGTEAFF. The CDR3 region has the DNA TGTGCCAGCAGTTTAGATTGGTTACAGACCGGCACTGAAGCTTTCTTT.

This sequence joins TRBV27 and TRBJ1-5; D gene unclear. V lost 2 bases to trimming and J lost 0 bases, with 5 bases between them. The CDR3 has 14 residues. Germline lookup yields CDR1 MNHEY and CDR2 SMNVEV (reference sequence). The DNA for the CDR3 is TGTGCCAGCAGTTTACAGTATAGCAATCAGCCCCAGCATTTT. Encoded protein: CASSLQYSNQPQHF.

The chain has TRBV28 and TRBJ1-4; D remains ambiguous. The CDR3 sequence is 17 residues long. The germline V gene encodes CDR1 MDHEN and CDR2 SYDVKM. V was cut by 5 bases and J by 0 bases, with 16 bases left in between. The CDR3 spells CASSRVEGPPTNEKLFF. In DNA, the CDR3 is TGTGCCAGCAGTCGAGTGGAGGGCCCTCCAACTAATGAAAAACTGTTTTTT.

The rearrangement uses TRBV6-5 and TRBJ2-3; unclear D gene. CDR1 MNHEY and CDR2 SVGAGI come from the germline V gene. V dropped 6 bases and J dropped 11 bases, with 18 bases sitting between them. This CDR3 contains 13 residues. CDR3 DNA: TGTGCCAGCAGCCCGACTCGTCCGAGGATGCAGTATTTT. Translated: CASSPTRPRMQYF.

Here the CDR3 reads CASSSTGVETQYF. Here the CDR3 DNA reads TGTGCCAGCAGTTCTACAGGGGTGGAGACCCAGTACTTC. This sequence joins TRBV12-3 or TRBV12-4 and TRBJ2-5; 7 bases agree with TRBD1. This CDR3 has 13 residues. V shed 4 bases, J shed 5 bases, and the junction held 4 bases outside the gene matches.

This sequence joins TRBV12-3 or TRBV12-4 and TRBJ2-7; no reliable D call. There are 12 residues in the CDR3. The V gene lost 3 bases and the J gene lost 3 bases, with 6 bases spanning the gap. The CDR3 bases are TGTGCCAGCAGTTTCGTCAGCTACGAGCAGTACTTC. It yields the protein CASSFVSYEQYF.

V and J are TRBV3-1 (or the pseudogene TRBV3-2) and TRBJ2-6; D is unresolved. Germline V CDR1 and CDR2: LGHDT, YNNKEL (reference sequence). Trimming took off 5 bases at V and 2 bases at J, with 10 bases between the two ends. The CDR3 runs to 15 residues. CDR3: CASSARLAGANVLTF. The CDR3, as DNA: TGTGCCAGCAGCGCCAGGTTAGCTGGGGCCAACGTCCTGACTTTC.

The chain combines TRBV7-3 with TRBJ2-3, with 8 bases aligning to TRBD2. CDR3 length equals 15 residues. Germline trimming cut 4 bases from V and 0 bases from J; bases unmatched to any gene: 3. Germline CDR1 and CDR2: SGHTA and FQGTGA. CDR3 DNA sequence: TGTGCCAGCAGCTCAGTAGCGGGAAGCACAGATACGCAGTATTTT. It yields the protein CASSSVAGSTDTQYF.

This chain joins TRBV30 and TRBJ2-7; 16 nucleotides line up with TRBD2. V was pared by 4 bases and J by 0 bases, with 6 bases of the junction left unmatched. The CDR3 runs to 17 residues. Germline V CDR1 and CDR2: GTSNPN, SVGIG (reference sequence). As DNA, the CDR3 is TGTGCCTGGAAGGGGACTAGCGGGAGGGTTAGCTCCTACGAGCAGTACTTC. Translated: CAWKGTSGRVSSYEQYF. Based on the CDR3 plus reference TRBV30 and TRBJ2-7, the full variable domain is SQTIHQWPATLVQPVGSPLSLECTVEGTSNPNLYWYRQAAGRGLQLLFYSVGIGQISSEVPQNLSASRPQDRQFILSSKKLLLSDSGFYLCAWKGTSGRVSSYEQYFGPGTRLTVT.

This rearrangement joins TRBV5-4 to TRBJ2-3; tentative D call: TRBD2 (5 bases). V was cut by 4 bases and J by 4 bases, with 7 bases left in between. CDR1 is SGHNT and CDR2 is YYREEE in the germline V gene (reference sequence). This CDR3 is 12 amino acids long. The CDR3 loop is CASSGGPDTQYF. The CDR3 DNA is TGTGCCAGCAGCGGAGGACCAGATACGCAGTATTTT.